A selection of T cell receptor beta chains follows, all from one sample in a study of blood T cells in healthy people across ages. TCRdb ran MiXCR on the 5' RACE reads and lists one entry per CDR3 protein. Among some 890,000 distinct CDR3 sequences, 25% to 35% were seen once, and the ten largest hold about a tenth. Separately, the same data were catalogued under a study of T cells of mothers and their children.

The sample comprised blood. The receptor source for this set is a woman between 35 and 50 years old in good health. CDR3s include the opening cysteine and the closing phenylalanine or tryptophan. D genes are given only for firm matches. The size entry is marked missing in some rows and otherwise reads once, few, many or a size class.

v_gene,abundance,j_gene,d_gene,CDR3nt,CDR3aa
TRBV5-1,NA,TRBJ2-7,NA,TGCGCCAGCAGCTTTGACAAAGCCTACGAGCAGTACTTC,CASSFDKAYEQYF
TRBV14,NA,TRBJ1-1,TRBD1,TGTGCCAGCAGCATATCAGGGGGCACTGAAGCTTTCTTT,CASSISGGTEAFF
TRBV9,NA,TRBJ1-6,TRBD1,TGTGCCAGCAGCGCGACAGGGGAAGATAATTCACCCCTCCACTTT,CASSATGEDNSPLHF
TRBV29-1,many,TRBJ2-7,TRBD2,TGCAGCGTGAGCTCCGGGACTAGTCACCACGAGCAGTACTTC,CSVSSGTSHHEQYF
TRBV29-1,many,TRBJ2-7,TRBD1,TGCAGCGTTGAAGAGGAAGACAGGGGCATATACGAGCAGTACTTC,CSVEEEDRGIYEQYF
TRBV7-7,few,TRBJ2-5,NA,TGTGCTACGGGGGCAGAGGAGACCCAGTACTTC,CATGAEETQYF
TRBV12-3/TRBV12-4,many,TRBJ1-2,TRBD1,TGTGCCAGCAGCCGGGACAGGGTCAATGGCTACACCTTC,CASSRDRVNGYTF
TRBV3-1,NA,TRBJ1-2,NA,TGTGCCAGCAGCCAAGTACGCCAGATAGCTAACTATGGCTACACCTTC,CASSQVRQIANYGYTF
TRBV7-2,NA,TRBJ1-1,NA,TGTGCCAGCCAGACCACTGGACAATCGAGCACTGAAGCTTTCTTT,CASQTTGQSSTEAFF
TRBV4-1,few,TRBJ2-7,NA,TGCGCCAGCAGCCAAGGTGGGGCAGTCTACGAGCAGTACTTC,CASSQGGAVYEQYF
TRBV6-2/TRBV6-3,NA,TRBJ2-5,NA,TGTGCCAGCACCACCCTCAGTCGAGGGGGGGCAAATGAGCAGTACTTC,CASTTLSRGGANEQYF
TRBV5-1,few,TRBJ2-3,TRBD2,TGCGCCAGCAGCTTGGCCGCCCAGCGGGGGCTCACAGATACGCAGTATTTT,CASSLAAQRGLTDTQYF
TRBV10-3,NA,TRBJ1-6,NA,TGTGCCATCAGTGAGGGACAGCGTACTTCACCCCTCCACTTT,CAISEGQRTSPLHF
TRBV7-9,NA,TRBJ2-7,TRBD1,TGTGCCAGCAGCCCCCTAGGACAGGGGGTCTACGAGCAGTACTTC,CASSPLGQGVYEQYF
TRBV28,few,TRBJ2-5,TRBD2,TGTGCCAGCACCGAAAACGGAGGGACTAGCGGGGTGGGCCAGTACTTC,CASTENGGTSGVGQYF
TRBV2,NA,TRBJ2-7,NA,TGTGCCAGCAGTGAACGGGAGAGCTCCTACGAGCAGTACTTC,CASSERESSYEQYF
TRBV7-2,many,TRBJ2-1,TRBD2,TGTGCCAGCAGCCTCAGCGGGGGGCCCGGTGGGCAGTTCTTC,CASSLSGGPGGQFF
TRBV7-9,NA,TRBJ1-1,TRBD1,TGTGCCAGCAGCTTAGCCACCGGGACAGGGGGCCGAACTGAAGCTTTCTTT,CASSLATGTGGRTEAFF
TRBV28,NA,TRBJ1-2,NA,TGTGCCAGCAGTGCTGACAAATTCTATGGCTACACCTTC,CASSADKFYGYTF
TRBV2,many,TRBJ2-7,NA,TGTGCCAGCAGTAGATGGGGGACCTCCTACGAGCAGTACTTC,CASSRWGTSYEQYF
TRBV7-2,NA,TRBJ2-5,NA,TGTGCCGGCAGCCCGGACAGCCGGCTGCAAGAGACCCAGTACTTC,CAGSPDSRLQETQYF
TRBV9,NA,TRBJ2-1,NA,TGTGCCAGCAGCCAATCCGGGACGGCCTACAATGAGCAGTTCTTC,CASSQSGTAYNEQFF
TRBV4-1,few,TRBJ2-1,TRBD2,TGCGCCAGCAGCCAAGACGTGAGGACGGGGGGGTACCATGAGCAGTTCTTC,CASSQDVRTGGYHEQFF
TRBV29-1,NA,TRBJ2-3,TRBD2,TGCAGCGAAGCTACTAGCGGGGGAACTGGTACGCAGTATTTT,CSEATSGGTGTQYF
TRBV4-1,NA,TRBJ1-6,NA,TGCGCCAGCAGCCCAACCTTAAATTCACCCCTCCACTTT,CASSPTLNSPLHF
TRBV20-1,NA,TRBJ1-2,NA,TGCAGTGCTAGAGGCGGTCCAACAGAGGAAGTTTTAAACTATGGCTACACCTTC,CSARGGPTEEVLNYGYTF
TRBV7-9,few,TRBJ2-1,NA,TGTGCCAGCAGCTTTTCACCAGCGGCGAATGAGCAGTTCTTC,CASSFSPAANEQFF
TRBV7-9,few,TRBJ1-2,NA,TGTGCCAGCAGCTTCTCTAGGCAGGGCCTAATATTGGACTATGGCTACACCTTC,CASSFSRQGLILDYGYTF
TRBV12-5,few,TRBJ2-5,TRBD1,TGTGCTAGTGGATCCCGACAGGGGGCGAGGGAGCAGTACTTC,CASGSRQGAREQYF
TRBV20-1,NA,TRBJ2-3,TRBD2,TGCAGTGCTAGGATTAGCGGGAGTGCTAGCACAGATACGCAGTATTTT,CSARISGSASTDTQYF
TRBV9,NA,TRBJ2-1,TRBD2,TGTGCCAGCAGCGTACTCTCCGCCGGTAGCGGGGGGGCTAGGAATGAGCAGTTCTTC,CASSVLSAGSGGARNEQFF
TRBV7-2,NA,TRBJ2-1,TRBD1,TGTGCCAGCAGCCCCCATCCGGGACAGGGGACCGAGCAGTTCTTC,CASSPHPGQGTEQFF
TRBV5-6,NA,TRBJ2-3,TRBD2,TGTGCCAGCAGCTCAATGGGACGGGGGGACACAGATACGCAGTATTTT,CASSSMGRGDTDTQYF
TRBV5-5,many,TRBJ2-5,NA,TGTGCCAGCAGCTTTCGGAGCTCAGAGACCCAGTACTTC,CASSFRSSETQYF
TRBV3-1,few,TRBJ2-2,TRBD1,TGTGCCAGCAGCCAGGTCGGTGGACAGGGGGCCACCGGGGAGCTGTTTTTT,CASSQVGGQGATGELFF
TRBV4-2,many,TRBJ1-2,NA,TGTGCCAGCAGCCAAGAATGGTCACAGAGCTATGGCTACACCTTC,CASSQEWSQSYGYTF
TRBV28,NA,TRBJ1-5,TRBD1,TGTGCCAGCAGGCTGACAGGGGCCTACACTGGGAATAGCAATCAGCCCCAGCATTTT,CASRLTGAYTGNSNQPQHF
TRBV29-1,many,TRBJ1-2,NA,TGCAGCGTTACTCTGGGGAGCTACTATGGCTACACCTTC,CSVTLGSYYGYTF
TRBV28,many,TRBJ2-7,TRBD2,TGTGCCAGCAGTTCAGGGACTAGCGGGGGAGGCGAGCAGTACTTC,CASSSGTSGGGEQYF
TRBV4-1,many,TRBJ1-5,NA,TGCGCCAGCAGCCACAGACACTGGGAACAGCCCCAGCATTTT,CASSHRHWEQPQHF
TRBV7-8,few,TRBJ2-3,NA,TGTGCTTCCCACCGGGAGTTTAGCACAGATACGCAGTATTTT,CASHREFSTDTQYF
TRBV7-9,NA,TRBJ1-4,TRBD1,TGTGCCAGCAGAGCCTCGACAGGGGGCCATGAAAAACTGTTTTTT,CASRASTGGHEKLFF
TRBV6-2/TRBV6-3,many,TRBJ1-1,NA,TGTGCCAGCAGCCCTCGGGACTTTCAACCTGAAGCTTTCTTT,CASSPRDFQPEAFF
TRBV20-1,many,TRBJ2-7,NA,TGCAGTGTCCCCCTGGGGGGGGCCAACGAGCAGTACTTC,CSVPLGGANEQYF
TRBV12-3/TRBV12-4,few,TRBJ2-7,NA,TGTGTCAGCAGTGTACAGGGAACCGAGCAGTACTTC,CVSSVQGTEQYF